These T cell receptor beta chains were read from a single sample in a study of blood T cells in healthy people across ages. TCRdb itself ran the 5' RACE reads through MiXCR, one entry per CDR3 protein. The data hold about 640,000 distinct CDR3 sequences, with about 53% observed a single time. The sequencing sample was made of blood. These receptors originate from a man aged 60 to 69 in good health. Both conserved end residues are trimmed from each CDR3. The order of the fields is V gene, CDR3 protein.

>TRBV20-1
SRGQAGNYGYT
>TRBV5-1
ASSFEGDQPQH
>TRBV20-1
SASGGGKTQY
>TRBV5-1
ASTRGARSGANVLT
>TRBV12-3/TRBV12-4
ASSSLAGVGIQY
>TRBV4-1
ASSQDLGPGGGPPLH
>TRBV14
ASSQDLAGLRRDTQY
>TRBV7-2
ASSITRPETQY
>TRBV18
ASSPGVGNQPQH
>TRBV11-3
ASSLEPLSYNEQF
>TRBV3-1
ASSQGSGGAQEQY
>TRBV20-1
SAPRPGDTQY
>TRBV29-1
SVVVTGTDEQY
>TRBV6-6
ASSDPPSSYEQY
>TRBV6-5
ASSRQGSGDTEAF
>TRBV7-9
ASSLYPGYNEQF
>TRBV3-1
ASSPERVPGYNEQF
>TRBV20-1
SVQDRSSYNEQF
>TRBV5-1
ASSLGLAQGTDTQY
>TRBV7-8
ASGRVNLLGEQY
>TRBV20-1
SASLGPLGTQY
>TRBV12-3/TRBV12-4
ASSLGDKNTEAF
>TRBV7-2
ASLLPDRGRLAGVRDTQY
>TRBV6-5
ASSPGDSTNYGYT
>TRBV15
ATSRGVPGSTDTQY
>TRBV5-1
ASSLGQGGSDTQY
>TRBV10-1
ASSESTLGNEQF
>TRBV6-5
ASSYFVGASGNEKLF
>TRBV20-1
SAPGTSGGGGNEQF
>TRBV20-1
SARARDENYGHT
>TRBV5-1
ASSKDGFYEQY
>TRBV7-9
ASSLRASGGNEQF
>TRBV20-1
SARDTRTAGANVLT
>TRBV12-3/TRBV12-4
ASSTISADTQY
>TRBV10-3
AIGDGQGGETQY
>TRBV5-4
ASSLDRGASYYGYT
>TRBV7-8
ASSLQPSGGGETQY
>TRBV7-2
ASSRTSINEQF
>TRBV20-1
SASRGEGGYT
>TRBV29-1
SVQQGARTEAF
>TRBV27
ASSPNLDSQWVMNTEAF
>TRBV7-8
AVTALGGKKETQY
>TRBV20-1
SAPRAGTYNEQF
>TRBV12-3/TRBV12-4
ASSLRGHRANYGYT
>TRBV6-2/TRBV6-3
ASSYRPAGGNEQF
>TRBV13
ASSLSAGQGTQY
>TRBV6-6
ASSYGTAQETQY
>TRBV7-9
ASSPWTSGDPPSGDTQY
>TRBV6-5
ASSYSKAGGYEQY
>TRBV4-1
ASSQDPGTARGTQY
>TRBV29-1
SVQGPDTQY
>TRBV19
ASSGAEVTGELF
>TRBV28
ASSYRILNTGELF